This T cell receptor (beta chain) emerged from a study of T cells in Graves' hyperthyroidism and ophthalmopathy. Authors of the study amplified TCR beta CDR3 regions from RNA transcripts. With the HTBI primer set, the TCR CDR3 went through a first round of RT-PCR. From the multiplex PCR reads, TCRdb called clonotypes with MiXCR, one entry per CDR3 protein. Found here are 360,000 or so distinct CDR3 sequences, about 18% of them singletons; the top ten hold 3.7%. CDR1 is DFQATT, CDR2 SNEGSKA, per germline (reference sequence). CDR3 length: 15 residues. Trimming left V 3 bases short and J 0 bases short, with 15 bases between. Many counts were recorded for this clonotype.

The clonotype comes from a woman aged 18-30 years with Graves' hyperthyroidism. This chain uses TRBV20-1 with TRBJ2-7, with D perhaps being TRBD1 or TRBD2 (5 bases each). Sequenced material: blood. The chain's CDR3 is CSARPLEGSSYEQYF. The CDR3 DNA follows: TGCAGTGCTAGGCCCCTAGAGGGGAGCTCCTACGAGCAGTACTTC.